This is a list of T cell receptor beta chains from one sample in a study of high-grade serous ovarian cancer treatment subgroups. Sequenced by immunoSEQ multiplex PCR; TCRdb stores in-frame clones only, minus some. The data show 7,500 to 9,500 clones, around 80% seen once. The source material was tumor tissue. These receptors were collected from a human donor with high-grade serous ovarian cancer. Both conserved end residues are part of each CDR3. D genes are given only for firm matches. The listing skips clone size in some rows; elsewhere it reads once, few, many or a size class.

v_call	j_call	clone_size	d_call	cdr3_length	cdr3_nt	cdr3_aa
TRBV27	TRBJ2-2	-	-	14	TGTGCCAGCAGTTCGCACACCTACACCGGGGAGCTGTTTTTT	CASSSHTYTGELFF
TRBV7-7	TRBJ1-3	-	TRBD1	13	TGTGCCACCCAGGGGGCTGGAGGAAACACCATATATTTT	CATQGAGGNTIYF
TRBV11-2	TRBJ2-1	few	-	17	TGTGCCAGCAGCTTCGTCGGGCCTCTCCGGGAATACAATGAGCAGTTCTTC	CASSFVGPLREYNEQFF
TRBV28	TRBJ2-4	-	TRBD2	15	TGTGCCAGCAGTCCCCCGGCGGGAGGAGGAAACATTCAGTACTTC	CASSPPAGGGNIQYF
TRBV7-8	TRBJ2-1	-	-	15	TGTGCCAGCAGCTTAGGGGTCGGCGGGTACAATGAGCAGTTCTTC	CASSLGVGGYNEQFF
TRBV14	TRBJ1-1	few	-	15	TGTGCCAGCAGCCAAGCTGGGGGGTTGCTCACTGAAGCTTTCTTT	CASSQAGGLLTEAFF
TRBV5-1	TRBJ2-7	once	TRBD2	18	TGCGCCAGCAGCTTAACCGGGACTAGCGGGGGCTACTCCTACGAGCAGTACTTC	CASSLTGTSGGYSYEQYF
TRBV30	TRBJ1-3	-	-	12	TGTGCCTCCGCAGGCTCTGGAAACACCATATATTTT	CASAGSGNTIYF
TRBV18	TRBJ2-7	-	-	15	TGTGCCAGCTCTCCCAACCCGGGACACTCCTACGAGCAGTACTTC	CASSPNPGHSYEQYF
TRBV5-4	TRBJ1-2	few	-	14	TGTGCCAGCAGCTCTCTGGGTTCGGGGTATGGCTACACCTTC	CASSSLGSGYGYTF
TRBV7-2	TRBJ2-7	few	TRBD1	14	TGTGCCAGCAGCTTCCGGGACAGGTCCTACGAGCAGTACTTC	CASSFRDRSYEQYF
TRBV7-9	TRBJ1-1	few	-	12	TGTGCCAGCAGCCGTGCGGGGGCTGAAGCTTTCTTT	CASSRAGAEAFF
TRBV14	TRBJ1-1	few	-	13	TGTGCCAGCAGCCACAGCGGGAACACTGAAGCTTTCTTT	CASSHSGNTEAFF
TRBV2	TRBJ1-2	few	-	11	TGTGCCAGCAGTGTGGACAGAGGCTACACCTTC	CASSVDRGYTF
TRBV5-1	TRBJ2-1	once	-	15	TGCGCCAGCAGCTTGCCGGGTTCGGGGTACAATGAGCAGTTCTTC	CASSLPGSGYNEQFF
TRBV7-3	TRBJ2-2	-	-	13	TGTGCCAGCAGCTTACCCGGGTCCGGGGAGCTGTTTTTT	CASSLPGSGELFF
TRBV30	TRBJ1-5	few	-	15	TGTGCCTGGAGTATGTTTGGCAGTCAGAATCAGCCCCAGCATTTT	CAWSMFGSQNQPQHF
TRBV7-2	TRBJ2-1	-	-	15	TGTGCCAGCAGCTTTTGGTGGGGCCCCTTAAATGAGCAGTTCTTC	CASSFWWGPLNEQFF
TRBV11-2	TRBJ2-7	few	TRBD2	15	TGTGCCAGCAGCTTACCCGGGACTAGAAACTACGAGCAGTACTTC	CASSLPGTRNYEQYF
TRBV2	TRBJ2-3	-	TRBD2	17	TGTGCCAGCAGTGACTACCTACCGGGACTAGCGACAGATACGCAGTATTTT	CASSDYLPGLATDTQYF
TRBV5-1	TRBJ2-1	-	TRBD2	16	TGCGCCAGCAGCTTGGTGGGACTAGCGGGGATCCATGAGCAGTTCTTC	CASSLVGLAGIHEQFF
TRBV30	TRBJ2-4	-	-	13	TGTGCCTGGAGTGTAGGGGGGCATGACATTCAGTACTTC	CAWSVGGHDIQYF
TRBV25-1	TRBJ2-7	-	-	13	TGTGCCAGCAGCGCCCTTCATGTGAGCGAGCAGTACTTC	CASSALHVSEQYF
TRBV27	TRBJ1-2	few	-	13	TGTGCCAGCAGTTTACAAGGGGTCGATGGCTACACCTTC	CASSLQGVDGYTF
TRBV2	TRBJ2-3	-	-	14	TGTGCCAGCAAACAGCAGACTAGCACAGATACGCAGTATTTT	CASKQQTSTDTQYF
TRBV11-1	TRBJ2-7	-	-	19	TGTGCCAGCAGCTTACGACGCCTGGGTTGGGGGCAATTCCCCTACGAGCAGTACTTC	CASSLRRLGWGQFPYEQYF
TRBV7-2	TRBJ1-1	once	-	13	TGTGCCAGCAGCCCCGTTTTGGATGGTAAAGCTTTCTTT	CASSPVLDGKAFF
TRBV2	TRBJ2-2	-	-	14	TGTGCCAGCAGTGATCAGTTTCCCACCGGGGAGCTGTTTTTT	CASSDQFPTGELFF
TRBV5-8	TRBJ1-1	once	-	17	TGTGCCAGCAGCCGCTTCCACGCCTGGGATCCGAACACTGAAGCTTTCTTT	CASSRFHAWDPNTEAFF
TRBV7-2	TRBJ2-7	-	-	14	TGTGCCAGCAGCTCATTGAACAGGGTGCACGAGCAGTACTTC	CASSSLNRVHEQYF
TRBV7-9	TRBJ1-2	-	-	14	TGTGCCAGCAGCGCACTGGACAGTCCCTATGGCTACACCTTC	CASSALDSPYGYTF
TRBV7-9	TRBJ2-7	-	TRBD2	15	TGTGCCAGCAGCTTAGGGGGACTAGCGAGGGACGAGCAGTACTTC	CASSLGGLARDEQYF
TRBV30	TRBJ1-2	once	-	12	TGTGCCTGGAGTGAAGGGGGCTATGGCTACACCTTC	CAWSEGGYGYTF
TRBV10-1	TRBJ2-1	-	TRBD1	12	TGCGCCAGCAGTGGGGACAGCAATGAGCAGTTCTTC	CASSGDSNEQFF
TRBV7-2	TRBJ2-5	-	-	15	TGTGCCAGCAGCTCACAGGGTTTTGTAATCGAGACCCAGTACTTC	CASSSQGFVIETQYF
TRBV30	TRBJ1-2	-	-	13	TGTGCCTATGAACCGGGACCTAACTATGGCTACACCTTC	CAYEPGPNYGYTF
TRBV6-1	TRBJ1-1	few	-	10	TGTGCCAGTCGGGGGATGAAAGCTTTCTTT	CASRGMKAFF
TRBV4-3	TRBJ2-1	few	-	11	TGCGCCAGCAGCCGTGGAGGACCACAGTTCTTC	CASSRGGPQFF
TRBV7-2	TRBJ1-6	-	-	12	TGTGCCAGCAGCTTAATGAGCTCACCCCTCCACTTT	CASSLMSSPLHF
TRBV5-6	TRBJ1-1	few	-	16	TGTGCCAGCAGCCCCAGGAGGGGCTTCATGAACACTGAAGCTTTCTTT	CASSPRRGFMNTEAFF
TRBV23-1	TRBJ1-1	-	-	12	TGCGCCAGCAGGACGGGGAACACTGAAGCTTTCTTT	CASRTGNTEAFF
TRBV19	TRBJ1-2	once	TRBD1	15	TGTGCCAGTAGGAGCCGGGACAGGACTAACTATGGCTACACCTTC	CASRSRDRTNYGYTF
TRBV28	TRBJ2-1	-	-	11	TGTGCCAGCAGTCCCCAGGGTGAGCAGTTCTTC	CASSPQGEQFF
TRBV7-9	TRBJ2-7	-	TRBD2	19	TGTGCCAGCAGCCCGGCCCCGGCGGGAGGGCCCGGGGGTAGGTACGAGCAGTACTTC	CASSPAPAGGPGGRYEQYF
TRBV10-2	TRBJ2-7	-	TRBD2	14	TGCGCCAGCACCGACGGGGGGGGCCCGAGGGAGCAGTACTTC	CASTDGGGPREQYF
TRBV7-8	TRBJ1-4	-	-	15	TGTGCCAGCAGACCCTGGGGGGGGCAGAAGGAAAAACTGTTTTTT	CASRPWGGQKEKLFF
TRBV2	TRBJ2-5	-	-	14	TGTGCCAGCAGTGATGGGACTCGGCAAGAGACCCAGTACTTC	CASSDGTRQETQYF
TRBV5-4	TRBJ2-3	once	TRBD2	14	TGTGCCAGCAGTTTGGGCGGGGGGGCAGATACGCAGTATTTT	CASSLGGGADTQYF
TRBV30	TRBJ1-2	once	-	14	TGTGCCTGGAGTGTACTAGAGGTTACCGGTTCGGGCACCTTC	CAWSVLEVTGSGTF